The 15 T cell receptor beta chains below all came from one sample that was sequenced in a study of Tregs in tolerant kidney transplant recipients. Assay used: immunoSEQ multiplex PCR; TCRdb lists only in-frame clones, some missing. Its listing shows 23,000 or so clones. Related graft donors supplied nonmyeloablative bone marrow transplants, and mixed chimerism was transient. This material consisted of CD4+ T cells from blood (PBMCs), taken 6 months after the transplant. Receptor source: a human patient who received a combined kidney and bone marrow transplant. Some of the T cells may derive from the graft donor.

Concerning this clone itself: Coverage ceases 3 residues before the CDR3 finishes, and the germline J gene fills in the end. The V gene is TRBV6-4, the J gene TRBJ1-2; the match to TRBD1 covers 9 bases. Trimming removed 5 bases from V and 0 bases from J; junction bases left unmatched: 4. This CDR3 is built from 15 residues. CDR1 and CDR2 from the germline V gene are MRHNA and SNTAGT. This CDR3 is CASSRQGETNYGYTF. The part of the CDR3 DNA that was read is TGTGCCAGCAGTCGACAGGGGGAGACTAACTATGGC.

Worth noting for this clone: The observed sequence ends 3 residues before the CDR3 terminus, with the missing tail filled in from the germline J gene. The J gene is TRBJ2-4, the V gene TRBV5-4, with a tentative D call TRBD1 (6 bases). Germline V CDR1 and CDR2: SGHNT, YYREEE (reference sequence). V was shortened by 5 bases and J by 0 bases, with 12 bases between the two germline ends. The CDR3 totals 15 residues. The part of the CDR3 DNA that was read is TGTGCCAGCAGGGAGGCAGGGGTAGCCAAAAACATT. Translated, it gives CASREAGVAKNI. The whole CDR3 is CASREAGVAKNIQYF.

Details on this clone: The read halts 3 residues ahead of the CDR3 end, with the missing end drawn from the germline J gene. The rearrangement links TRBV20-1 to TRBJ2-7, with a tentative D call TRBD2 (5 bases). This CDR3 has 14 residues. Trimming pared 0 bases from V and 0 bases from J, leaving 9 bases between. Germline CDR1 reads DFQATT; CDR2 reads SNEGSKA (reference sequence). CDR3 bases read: TGCAGTGCTAGAGATCCCACTAGCTCCTACGAG. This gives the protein CSARDPTSSYE. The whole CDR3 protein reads CSARDPTSSYEQYF.

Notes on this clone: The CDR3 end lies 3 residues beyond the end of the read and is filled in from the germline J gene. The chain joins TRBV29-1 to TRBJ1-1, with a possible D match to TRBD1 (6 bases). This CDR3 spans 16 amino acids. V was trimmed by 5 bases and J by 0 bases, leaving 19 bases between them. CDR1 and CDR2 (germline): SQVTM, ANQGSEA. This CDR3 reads CSVKVGHNIMNTEAFF. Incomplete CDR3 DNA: TGCAGCGTTAAGGTGGGACACAATATTATGAACACTGAA.

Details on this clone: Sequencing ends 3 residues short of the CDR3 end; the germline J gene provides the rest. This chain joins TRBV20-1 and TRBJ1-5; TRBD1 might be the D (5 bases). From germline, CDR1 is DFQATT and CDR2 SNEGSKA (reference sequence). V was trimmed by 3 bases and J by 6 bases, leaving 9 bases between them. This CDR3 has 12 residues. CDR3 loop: CSARSGSQPQHF. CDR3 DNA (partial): TGCAGTGCTAGGTCAGGGAGTCAGCCC.

The CDR3 sequence is CASSWDKFSYEQYF. The CDR3 DNA, read in part, is TGTGCCAGTAGTTGGGACAAGTTCTCCTACGAG. The chain employs TRBV19 and TRBJ2-7; a weak D match, TRBD1 (6 bases). The read comes to an end 3 residues before the CDR3 does, leaving the germline J gene to fill in the end. The CDR3 consists of 14 residues. Germline V gene lookup returns CDR1 LNHDA and CDR2 SQIVND (reference sequence). V was shortened by 5 bases and J by 0 bases, with 11 bases between the two germline ends. The entire variable domain, with the rest obtained from reference TRBV19 and TRBJ2-7, is as follows: DGGITQSPKYLFRKEGQNVTLSCEQNLNHDAMYWYRQDPGQGLRLIYYSQIVNDFQKGDIAEGYSVSREKKESFPLTVTSAQKNPTAFYLCASSWDKFSYEQYFGPGTRLTVT.

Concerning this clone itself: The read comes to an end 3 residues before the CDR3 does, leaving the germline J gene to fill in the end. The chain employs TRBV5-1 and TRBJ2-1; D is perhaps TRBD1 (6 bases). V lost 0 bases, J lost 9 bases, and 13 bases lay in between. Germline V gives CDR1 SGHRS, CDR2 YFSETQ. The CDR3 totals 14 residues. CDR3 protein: CASSLADRRGEQFF. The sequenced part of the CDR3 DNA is TGCGCCAGCAGCTTGGCCGACCGCAGGGGTGAG.

The CDR3 loop reads CASSFTTTGVAYGYTF. CDR3 bases read: TGCGCCAGCAGCTTTACGACCACAGGGGTGGCCTATGGC. The chain is built from TRBV5-1 and TRBJ1-2, with 7 bases aligning to TRBD1. The missing CDR3 end, 3 residues past where the read stops, is filled in from the germline J gene. The trim removed 2 bases at V and 4 bases at J, leaving 11 bases unmatched. CDR3 size: 16 residues. Germline V gene data show CDR1 as SGHRS and CDR2 as YFSETQ.

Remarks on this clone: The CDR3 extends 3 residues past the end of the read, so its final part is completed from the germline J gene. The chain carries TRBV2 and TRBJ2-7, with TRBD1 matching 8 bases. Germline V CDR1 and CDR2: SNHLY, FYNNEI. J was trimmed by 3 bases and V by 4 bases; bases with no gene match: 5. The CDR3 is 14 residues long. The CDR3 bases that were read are TGTGCCAGCAGTGTCGACAGGGGAAGCTACGAG. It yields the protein CASSVDRGSYE. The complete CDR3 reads CASSVDRGSYEQYF.

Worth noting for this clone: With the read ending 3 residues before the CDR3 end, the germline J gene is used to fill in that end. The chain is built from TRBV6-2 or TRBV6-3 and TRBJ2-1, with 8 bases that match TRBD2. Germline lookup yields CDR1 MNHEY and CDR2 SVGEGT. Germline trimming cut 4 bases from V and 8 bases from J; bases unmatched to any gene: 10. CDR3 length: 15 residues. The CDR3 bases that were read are TGTGCCAGCAGTTTCGGGACTAGTATAAGGTATGAG. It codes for CASSFGTSIRYE. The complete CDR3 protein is CASSFGTSIRYEQFF.

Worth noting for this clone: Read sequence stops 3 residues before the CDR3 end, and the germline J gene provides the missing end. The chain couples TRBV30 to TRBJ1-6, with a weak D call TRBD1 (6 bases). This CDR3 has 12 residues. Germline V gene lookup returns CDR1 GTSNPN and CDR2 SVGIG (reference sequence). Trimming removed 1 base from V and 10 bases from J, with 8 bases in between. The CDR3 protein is CAWSARGSPLHF. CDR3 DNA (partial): TGTGCCTGGAGTGCGAGGGGGTCACCC.

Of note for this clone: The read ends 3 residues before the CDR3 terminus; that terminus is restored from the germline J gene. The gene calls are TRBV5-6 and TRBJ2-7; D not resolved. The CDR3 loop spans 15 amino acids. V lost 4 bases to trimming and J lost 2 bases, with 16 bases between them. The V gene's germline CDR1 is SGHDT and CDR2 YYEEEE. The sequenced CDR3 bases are TGTGCCAGCAGCGCCCCGGGTCAACCCACCTACGAG. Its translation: CASSAPGQPTYE. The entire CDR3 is CASSAPGQPTYEQYF. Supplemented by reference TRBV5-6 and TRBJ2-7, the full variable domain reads DAGVTQSPTHLIKTRGQQVTLRCSPKSGHDTVSWYQQALGQGPQFIFQYYEEEERQRGNFPDRFSGHQFPNYSSELNVNALLLGDSALYLCASSAPGQPTYEQYFGPGTRLTVT.

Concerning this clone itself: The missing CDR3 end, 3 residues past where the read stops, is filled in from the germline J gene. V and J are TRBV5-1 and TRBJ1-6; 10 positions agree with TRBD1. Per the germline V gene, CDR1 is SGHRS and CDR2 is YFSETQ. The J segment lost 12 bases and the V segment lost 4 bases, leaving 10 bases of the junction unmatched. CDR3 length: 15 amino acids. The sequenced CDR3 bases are TGCGCCAGCAGCCCAACCCCGGGACAGGGGCGACCC. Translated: CASSPTPGQGRP. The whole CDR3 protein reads CASSPTPGQGRPLHF.

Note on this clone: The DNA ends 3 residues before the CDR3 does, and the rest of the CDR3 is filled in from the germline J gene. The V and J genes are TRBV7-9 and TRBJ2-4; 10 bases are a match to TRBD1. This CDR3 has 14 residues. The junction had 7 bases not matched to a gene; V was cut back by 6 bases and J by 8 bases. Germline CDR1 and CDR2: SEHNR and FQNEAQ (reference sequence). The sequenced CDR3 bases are TGTGCCAGCAGTCGGGGGGGACAGGGGTACATT. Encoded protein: CASSRGGQGYI. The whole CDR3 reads CASSRGGQGYIQYF.

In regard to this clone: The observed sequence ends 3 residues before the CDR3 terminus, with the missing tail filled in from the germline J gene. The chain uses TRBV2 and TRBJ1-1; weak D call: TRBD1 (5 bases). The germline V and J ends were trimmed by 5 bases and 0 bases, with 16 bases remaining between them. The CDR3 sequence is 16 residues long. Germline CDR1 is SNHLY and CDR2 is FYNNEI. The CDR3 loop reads CASSPVGYRMNTEAFF. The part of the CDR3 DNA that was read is TGTGCCAGCAGTCCGGTGGGCTACAGGATGAACACTGAA.